A selection of T cell receptor beta chains follows, all from one sample in a study of blood T cell repertoires in COVID-19. Repertoires were generated with immunoSEQ multiplex PCR, while TCRdb's copy carries only in-frame clones and drops some. The repertoire has about 350,000 clones, 86% of them found once; the top ten carry just over 7%. The sequenced sample was peripheral blood. These receptor sequences come from a woman aged 55-69 years with COVID-19, enrolled during active disease. The CDR3 runs from the conserved cysteine through the conserved F or W. D genes are given only for firm matches. Some rows mark clone size as missing; the rest say once, few, many or name a class of expanded clone.

>NA|TRBJ2-2|TRBD1|TRBV24-1
CATSDGNRGTGELFF
TGTGCCACCAGTGATGGAAACAGGGGCACCGGGGAGCTGTTTTTT
>NA|TRBJ1-5|TRBD1|TRBV5-8
CASSLEAWGTDTQPQHF
TGTGCCAGCAGCTTGGAGGCTTGGGGGACAGATACTCAGCCCCAGCATTTT
>NA|TRBJ2-7|TRBD1|TRBV5-1
CASSLQPGGLGYEQYF
TGCGCCAGCAGCTTACAACCAGGGGGCCTGGGCTACGAGCAGTACTTC
>NA|TRBJ2-1|TRBD2|TRBV6-6
CASSHGLAGYNEQFF
TGTGCCAGCAGCCACGGACTAGCCGGGTACAATGAGCAGTTCTTC
>NA|TRBJ2-3|TRBD2|TRBV7-9
CASSRPAGEADTQYF
TGTGCCAGCAGCCGGCCGGCGGGGGAGGCAGATACGCAGTATTTT
>NA|TRBJ1-2|NA|TRBV20-1
CSAETAYGYTF
TGCAGTGCGGAGACAGCATATGGCTACACCTTC
>once|TRBJ2-2|TRBD2|TRBV4-2
CASSQKAGTSERTGELFF
TGTGCCAGCAGCCAAAAAGCCGGGACTAGCGAGAGGACCGGGGAGCTGTTTTTT
>few|TRBJ1-3|NA|TRBV7-5
CARSDTCPVFTIYF
TGTGCCAGAAGCGATACATGTCCTGTGTTCACCATATATTTT
>NA|TRBJ1-2|TRBD1|TRBV3-1/TRBV3-2
CASSRQGFGYTF
TGTGCCAGCAGTCGACAGGGGTTTGGCTACACCTTC
>NA|TRBJ1-4|TRBD1|TRBV2
CATSTWDRNEKLFF
TGTGCCACCTCGACCTGGGACAGAAATGAAAAACTGTTTTTT
>NA|TRBJ1-1|TRBD1|TRBV5-6
CASTETGAHFESMNTEAFF
TGTGCCAGCACCGAGACAGGGGCACACTTCGAGAGTATGAACACTGAAGCTTTCTTT
>many|TRBJ2-5|NA|TRBV2
CASGGTSQETQYF
TGTGCCAGCGGCGGGACTTCACAAGAGACCCAGTACTTC
>NA|TRBJ1-2|NA|TRBV7-9
CASSPSGGYGYTF
TGTGCCAGCAGCCCTAGTGGTGGGTATGGCTACACCTTC
>NA|TRBJ1-6|NA|TRBV15
CATSREPGQGYNSPLHF
TGTGCCACCAGCAGAGAGCCGGGGCAGGGGTATAATTCACCCCTCCACTTT
>NA|TRBJ2-1|NA|TRBV11-2
CASTPGSSYNEQFF
TGTGCCAGCACCCCGGGGAGCTCCTACAATGAGCAGTTCTTC
>NA|TRBJ2-3|NA|TRBV12-3/TRBV12-4
CASDLYGDTQYF
TGTGCCAGCGATCTCTATGGAGATACGCAGTATTTT
>NA|TRBJ1-4|NA|TRBV25-1
CASGGRGTNEKLFF
TGTGCCAGCGGCGGCAGGGGAACTAATGAAAAACTGTTTTTT
>NA|TRBJ1-1|NA|TRBV11-3
CASSFEGNTEAFF
TGTGCCAGCAGCTTTGAGGGGAACACTGAAGCTTTCTTT
>few|TRBJ1-3|NA|TRBV6-2/TRBV6-3
CASSPDGGISGNTIYF
TGTGCCAGCAGCCCGGACGGGGGAATCTCTGGAAACACCATATATTTT
>NA|TRBJ2-1|TRBD1|TRBV6-2/TRBV6-3
CASSLWGPGQGPNEQFF
TGTGCCAGCAGCCTCTGGGGCCCGGGACAGGGGCCCAATGAGCAGTTCTTC
>NA|TRBJ1-1|NA|TRBV4-1
CASSQVSGFRAEAFF
TGCGCCAGCAGCCAAGTGTCGGGGTTTAGGGCTGAAGCTTTCTTT
>NA|TRBJ2-5|TRBD2|TRBV30
CAWKVAGSRETQYF
TGTGCCTGGAAGGTAGCGGGTAGTAGGGAGACCCAGTACTTC
>NA|TRBJ2-3|TRBD2|TRBV7-9
CASSSGLGEIDTQYF
TGTGCCAGCAGCTCGGGACTAGGCGAGATAGATACGCAGTATTTT
>NA|TRBJ2-1|NA|TRBV5-4
CASSWSSTRNEQFF
TGTGCCAGCAGCTGGAGTAGTACTCGCAATGAGCAGTTCTTC
>NA|TRBJ2-3|NA|TRBV13
CASSPRVTDTQYF
TGTGCCAGCAGCCCCCGGGTGACAGATACGCAGTATTTT
>NA|TRBJ2-7|TRBD1|TRBV10-3
CAISENHFRTGRRSYEQYF
TGTGCCATCAGTGAGAATCATTTTAGGACAGGGAGGAGAAGCTACGAGCAGTACTTC
>once|TRBJ2-3|NA|TRBV27
CASTPMGATDTQYF
TGTGCCAGCACCCCCATGGGGGCCACAGATACGCAGTATTTT
>NA|TRBJ2-7|NA|TRBV6-2/TRBV6-3
CASSYSRGRPYEQYF
TGTGCCAGCAGTTACTCGAGGGGGAGACCATACGAGCAGTACTTC
>once|TRBJ1-4|TRBD1|TRBV6-5
CASKQGNEKLFF
TGTGCCAGCAAACAGGGGAATGAAAAACTGTTTTTT
>NA|TRBJ2-5|NA|TRBV11-3
CASSLGEHMDQETQYF
TGTGCCAGCAGCTTAGGGGAGCATATGGACCAAGAGACCCAGTACTTC
>NA|TRBJ2-5|NA|TRBV6-6
CASSRPDLGAETQYF
TGTGCCAGCAGTCGACCTGACTTGGGAGCGGAGACCCAGTACTTC
>NA|TRBJ1-1|NA|TRBV5-1
CASSLEPSPTEAFF
TGCGCCAGCAGCTTGGAACCATCCCCTACGGAAGCTTTCTTT